These 23 T cell receptor beta chains share one sample of origin, sequenced in a study of cytotoxic CD8 clonotypes in ibrutinib-treated CLL. Data came from immunoSEQ multiplex PCR; TCRdb stores just in-frame clones and leaves some out. The sample has about 300,000 clones, 65% to 85% seen once. The source material was PBMCs, sampled at disease progression, from a patient treated with ibrutinib. All receptors derive from a human donor with chronic lymphocytic leukemia.

The V and J genes are TRBV5-4 and TRBJ2-5, with a tentative D call TRBD2 (5 bases). Germline lookup yields CDR1 SGHNT and CDR2 YYREEE (reference sequence). Trimming removed 4 bases at V and 5 bases at J, with 21 bases between. The CDR3 runs to 16 residues. CDR3 amino acids: CASSLVGVLAAETQYF. CDR3 DNA: TGTGCCAGCAGCCTTGTGGGAGTTTTGGCCGCTGAGACCCAGTACTTC.

The rearrangement links TRBV4-1 to TRBJ2-2; 12 bases fit TRBD2. The CDR3 runs to 18 residues. V trimming: 0 bases; J trimming: 3 bases; junction bases outside the gene matches: 5. Germline V gene lookup returns CDR1 MGHRA and CDR2 YSYEKL. The CDR3 loop is CASSQDLRLAGDTGELFF. Written as DNA, the CDR3 is TGCGCCAGCAGCCAAGATCTGAGACTAGCGGGGGACACCGGGGAGCTGTTTTTT.

The chain uses TRBV19 and TRBJ1-4, with TRBD1 matching over 7 bases. The germline V gene has CDR1 LNHDA and CDR2 SQIVND (reference sequence). This CDR3 spans 16 amino acids. V shed 3 bases and J 7 bases; nucleotides not matched to a gene: 11. CDR3 amino acids: CASSIVQGGFGEKLFF. In DNA form, the CDR3 reads TGTGCCAGTAGTATCGTTCAAGGGGGCTTTGGTGAAAAACTGTTTTTT.

This chain uses TRBV27 with TRBJ1-1, with 10 bases lining up with TRBD1. V lost 5 bases and J lost 8; bases outside the gene matches: 2. The CDR3 is 12 residues long. The germline CDR1 and CDR2 sequences are MNHEY and SMNVEV (reference sequence). The CDR3 nucleotides are TGTGCCAGCAGTACGACAGGGGGCGAAGCTTTCTTT. Protein sequence: CASSTTGGEAFF.

The chain carries TRBV6-6 and TRBJ2-7, with D perhaps matching TRBD2 (5 bases). From germline, CDR1 is MNHNY and CDR2 SVGAGI (reference sequence). The CDR3 loop spans 10 amino acids. The CDR3 loop reads CATGNYEQYF. The CDR3 region has the DNA TGTGCAACCGGGAACTACGAGCAGTACTTC.

The chain employs TRBV30 and TRBJ2-2, with 10 bases matching TRBD1. Germline V lookup: CDR1 GTSNPN, CDR2 SVGIG (reference sequence). The CDR3 loop spans 19 amino acids. After removal of 0 bases from V and 3 bases from J, the junction contained 13 bases not matched to a gene. The CDR3 loop reads CAWSVIYGQGVSDTGELFF. Here the CDR3 DNA reads TGTGCCTGGAGTGTTATCTACGGACAGGGGGTGTCGGACACCGGGGAGCTGTTTTTT.

The chain uses TRBV7-6 and TRBJ2-2; 7 bases agree with TRBD2. The CDR3 totals 14 residues. CDR1 and CDR2 (germline): SGHVS, FNYEAQ. After removal of 2 bases from V and 3 bases from J, the junction contained 0 bases not matched to a gene. CDR3 nucleotide sequence: TGTGCCAGCAGCTTACGGGAGGACACCGGGGAGCTGTTTTTT. This sequence encodes CASSLREDTGELFF.

To note about this clone: Other DNA sequences in this specimen translate into the identical CDR3. The gene calls are TRBV29-1 and TRBJ2-2; tentatively, D is TRBD1 (5 bases). V lost 4 bases and J 5 bases, leaving 5 bases between the germline ends. The CDR3 totals 11 residues. Per germline, CDR1 SQVTM and CDR2 ANQGSEA. The CDR3 sequence is CSVGQTGELFF. CDR3 nucleotides: TGCAGCGTTGGACAGACCGGGGAGCTGTTTTTT.

The V and J genes are TRBV27 and TRBJ1-2, with 7 nucleotides matching TRBD1. This CDR3 has 15 residues. With 3 bases clipped from V and 4 bases from J, the junction kept 8 bases outside the gene matches. Germline CDR1 MNHEY, CDR2 SMNVEV (reference sequence). Written as DNA, the CDR3 is TGTGCCAGCAGTTTTTATTGGGACAGCAGCTATGGCTACACCTTC. Residues: CASSFYWDSSYGYTF.

The chain combines TRBV23-1 with TRBJ2-7, with 9 bases identical to TRBD1. TRBV23-1 is assigned to the ORF class and has an uncertain function. Losses at the gene ends were 4 bases for V and 5 bases for J; bases not matched to a gene: 9. This CDR3 has 15 residues. The CDR3: CASSPRRDRDHEQYF. The CDR3, as DNA: TGCGCCAGCAGTCCACGGCGGGACAGGGACCACGAGCAGTACTTC.

The V and J genes are TRBV27 and TRBJ1-6; D is uncertain. Trimming left V 0 bases short and J 9 bases short, with 12 bases between. The CDR3 covers 15 residues. Germline values: CDR1 MNHEY, CDR2 SMNVEV (reference sequence). In nucleotides, the CDR3 is TGTGCCAGCAGTTTATCTCTGGGGTACGGTTCACCCCTCCACTTT. Its protein is CASSLSLGYGSPLHF.

The gene calls are TRBV7-2 and TRBJ2-6; D is perhaps TRBD1 (5 bases). The CDR3 extends over 15 amino acids. Germline assignment: CDR1 SGHTA and CDR2 FQGNSA. V gave up 4 bases and J gave up 1 base, with 8 bases separating them. The DNA of the CDR3 is TGTGCCAGCAGCTCTAAGGGGTCTGGGGCCAACGTCCTGACTTTC. Translated, it gives CASSSKGSGANVLTF. The full variable domain, rest sourced from reference TRBV7-2 and TRBJ2-6, is GAGVSQSPSNKVTEKGKDVELRCDPISGHTALYWYRQSLGQGLEFLIYFQGNSAPDKSGLPSDRFSAERTGGSVSTLTIQRTQQEDSAVYLCASSSKGSGANVLTFGAGSRLTVL.

This chain links TRBV19 with TRBJ1-4; D perhaps matches TRBD1 (5 bases). Per germline, CDR1 LNHDA and CDR2 SQIVND (reference sequence). Trimming shortened V by 6 bases and J by 3 bases, and 14 bases separated the two germline ends. The CDR3 consists of 15 residues. The CDR3 here is CASRSMGVANEKLFF. The DNA of the CDR3 is TGTGCCAGTAGGTCTATGGGGGTTGCTAATGAAAAACTGTTTTTT.

The chain couples TRBV7-9 to TRBJ2-3; D is possibly TRBD1 (5 bases). Germline CDR1 reads SEHNR; CDR2 reads FQNEAQ (reference sequence). The CDR3 runs to 17 residues. The V gene lost 4 bases and the J gene lost 3 bases, with 20 bases spanning the gap. The CDR3 DNA is TGTGCCAGCAGCTCGACGGGCCTGGGGCAGCTAACAGATACGCAGTATTTT. It is translated as CASSSTGLGQLTDTQYF.

This clone was seen a few times. This sequence joins TRBV27 and TRBJ2-1; D not certain. Germline CDR1 reads MNHEY; CDR2 reads SMNVEV (reference sequence). V lost 0 bases and J 7 bases, leaving 7 bases between the germline ends. The CDR3 totals 13 residues. This CDR3 reads CASSLSTVNEQFF. CDR3 nucleotide sequence: TGTGCCAGCAGTTTATCAACGGTTAATGAGCAGTTCTTC.

The V gene is TRBV7-6, the J gene TRBJ1-1; no definite D call. V gave up 5 bases and J gave up 0 bases, with 13 bases separating them. Germline CDR1 reads SGHVS; CDR2 reads FNYEAQ. This CDR3 is 15 amino acids long. The DNA for the CDR3 is TGTGCCAGCAGCCCACGGCTGTCCGTGAACACTGAAGCTTTCTTT. Encoded protein: CASSPRLSVNTEAFF.

The CDR3 spells CARGDRGLNTEAFF. CDR3 bases: TGTGCCAGGGGGGACAGGGGGCTGAACACTGAAGCTTTCTTT. V gene TRBV2 combines with J gene TRBJ1-1; TRBD1 matches at 12 bases. Per the germline V gene, CDR1 is SNHLY and CDR2 is FYNNEI. J lost 0 bases, V lost 9 bases, and 2 bases had no gene match. The CDR3 consists of 14 residues.

The gene calls are TRBV5-5 and TRBJ2-7; 8 bases align to TRBD1. V gave up 7 bases and J gave up 5 bases; unmatched junction bases: 14. The CDR3 is 15 residues long. Germline-derived CDR1 and CDR2 are SGHKS and YYEKEE (reference sequence). In DNA form, the CDR3 reads TGTGCCAGCGATGAACTACAGGGGGTCAGCCACGAGCAGTACTTC. Encoded protein: CASDELQGVSHEQYF.

This clone came up a few times. The gene calls are TRBV2 and TRBJ2-2, with 9 bases that match TRBD2. The V segment lost 6 bases and the J segment 5 bases; nucleotides outside the gene matches: 7. This CDR3 has 15 amino acids. CDR1 is SNHLY and CDR2 is FYNNEI in the germline V gene. The CDR3: CASSGTSLSTGELFF. In DNA form, the CDR3 reads TGTGCCAGCAGCGGGACTAGCCTATCTACCGGGGAGCTGTTTTTT.

This chain uses TRBV6-5 with TRBJ1-1; D may be TRBD1 (5 bases). Deletions cut 4 bases from V and 4 bases from J, with 19 bases between. CDR1 MNHEY and CDR2 SVGAGI come from the germline V gene. The CDR3 loop spans 16 amino acids. CDR3 residues: CASSFPIGQASTEAFF. DNA of the CDR3: TGTGCCAGCAGTTTTCCTATTGGACAAGCCAGCACTGAAGCTTTCTTT.

This clone has just one count. V is TRBV6-5 and J is TRBJ1-4; D may be TRBD1 (5 bases). Germline CDR1 is MNHEY and CDR2 is SVGAGI. The CDR3 length is 14 residues. V was trimmed by 6 bases and J by 5 bases, leaving 13 bases between them. The CDR3 nucleotides are TGTGCCAGCAGAATCGACAGCGTCAATGAAAAACTGTTTTTT. This encodes CASRIDSVNEKLFF.

This rearrangement joins TRBV13 to TRBJ2-4; D call uncertain. The germline V gene encodes CDR1 PRHDT and CDR2 FYEKMQ (reference sequence). This CDR3 contains 14 residues. V lost 3 bases, J lost 0 bases, and 6 bases lay in between. The CDR3 nucleotides are TGTGCCAGCAGCTTTTTACTAGCCAAAAACATTCAGTACTTC. Encoded protein: CASSFLLAKNIQYF.

CDR3: CATSRSSETQYF. Written as DNA, the CDR3 is TGTGCCACCAGCAGGAGTTCCGAGACCCAGTACTTC. The V gene is TRBV15, the J gene TRBJ2-5, with D unresolved. The V end was cut by 3 bases, the J end by 5 bases, with 7 bases between. The CDR3 runs 12 residues. In germline, CDR1 is LNHNV, CDR2 YYDKDF (reference sequence). Complete variable domain (other parts from reference TRBV15 and TRBJ2-5): DAMVIQNPRYQVTQFGKPVTLSCSQTLNHNVMYWYQQKSSQAPKLLFHYYDKDFNNEADTPDNFQSRRPNTSFCFLDIRSPGLGDTAMYLCATSRSSETQYFGPGTRLLVL.